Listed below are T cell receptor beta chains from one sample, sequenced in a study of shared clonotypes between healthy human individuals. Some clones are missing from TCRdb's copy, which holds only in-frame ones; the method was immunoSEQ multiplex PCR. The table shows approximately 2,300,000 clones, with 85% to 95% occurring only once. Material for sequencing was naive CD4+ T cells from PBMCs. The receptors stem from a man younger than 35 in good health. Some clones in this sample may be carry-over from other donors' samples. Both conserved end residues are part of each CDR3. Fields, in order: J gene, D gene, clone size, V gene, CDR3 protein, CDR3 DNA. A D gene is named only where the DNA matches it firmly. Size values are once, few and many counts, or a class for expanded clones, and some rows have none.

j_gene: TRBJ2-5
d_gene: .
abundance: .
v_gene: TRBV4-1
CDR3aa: CASSQGQLGETQYF
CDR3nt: TGCGCCAGCAGCCAAGGACAGCTGGGGGAGACCCAGTACTTC

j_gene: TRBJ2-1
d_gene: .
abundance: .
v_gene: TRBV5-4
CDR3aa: CASSFGHYNEQFF
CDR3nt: TGTGCCAGCAGCTTCGGACATTACAATGAGCAGTTCTTC

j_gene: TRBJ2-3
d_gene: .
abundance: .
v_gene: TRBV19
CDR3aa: CASSIVVSAPSSTDTQYF
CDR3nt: TGTGCCAGTAGTATAGTAGTTTCGGCTCCTTCTAGCACAGATACGCAGTATTTT

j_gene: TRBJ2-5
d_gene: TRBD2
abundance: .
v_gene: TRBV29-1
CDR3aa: CSVNLAEETQYF
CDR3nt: TGCAGCGTTAATCTAGCGGAAGAGACCCAGTACTTC

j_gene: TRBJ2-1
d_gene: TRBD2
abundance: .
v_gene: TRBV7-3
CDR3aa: CASSFNPREGQFF
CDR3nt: TGTGCCAGCAGCTTCAATCCGCGGGAGGGCCAGTTCTTC

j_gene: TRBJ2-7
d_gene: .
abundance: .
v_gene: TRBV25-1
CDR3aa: CASSEYQGTYEQYF
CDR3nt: TGTGCCAGCAGTGAATACCAGGGGACCTACGAGCAGTACTTC

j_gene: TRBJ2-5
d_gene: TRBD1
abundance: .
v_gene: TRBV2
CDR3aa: CASRPLTGEETQYF
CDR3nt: TGTGCCAGCAGGCCTCTGACAGGGGAAGAGACCCAGTACTTC

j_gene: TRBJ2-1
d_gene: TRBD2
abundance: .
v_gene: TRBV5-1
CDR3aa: CASSMQGLAGDNEQFF
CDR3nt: TGCGCCAGCAGCATGCAGGGACTAGCGGGAGACAATGAGCAGTTCTTC

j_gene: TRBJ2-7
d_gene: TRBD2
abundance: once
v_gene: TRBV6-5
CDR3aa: CASSSSGRPQLYEQYF
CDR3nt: TGTGCCAGCAGTTCTAGCGGGAGGCCCCAACTCTACGAGCAGTACTTC

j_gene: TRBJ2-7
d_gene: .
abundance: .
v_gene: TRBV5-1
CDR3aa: CASSFGDTPYEQYF
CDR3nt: TGCGCCAGCAGCTTCGGGGACACCCCCTACGAGCAGTACTTC

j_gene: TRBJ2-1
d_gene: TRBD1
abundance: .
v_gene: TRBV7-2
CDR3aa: CASSRDRGDEQFF
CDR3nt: TGTGCCAGCAGCCGGGACAGGGGGGATGAGCAGTTCTTC

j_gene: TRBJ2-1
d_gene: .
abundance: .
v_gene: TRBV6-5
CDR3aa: CASSYGPEQFF
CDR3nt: TGTGCCAGCAGTTACGGCCCCGAGCAGTTCTTC

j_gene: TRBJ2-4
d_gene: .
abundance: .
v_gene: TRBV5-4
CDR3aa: CASSLSGPKNIQYF
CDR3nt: TGTGCCAGCAGCCTGTCCGGGCCAAAAAACATTCAGTACTTC

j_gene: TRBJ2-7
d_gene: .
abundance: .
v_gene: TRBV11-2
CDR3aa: CASSLPGSPFEQYF
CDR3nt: TGTGCCAGCAGCTTACCAGGGAGTCCCTTCGAGCAGTACTTC

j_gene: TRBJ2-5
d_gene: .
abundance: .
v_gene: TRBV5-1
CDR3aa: CASSLGPSWETQYF
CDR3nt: TGCGCCAGCAGCCTCGGACCGAGTTGGGAGACCCAGTACTTC

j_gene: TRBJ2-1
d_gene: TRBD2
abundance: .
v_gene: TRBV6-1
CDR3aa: CASREPSGSLSFF
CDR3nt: TGTGCCAGCAGGGAGCCTAGCGGGAGTCTTTCGTTCTTC

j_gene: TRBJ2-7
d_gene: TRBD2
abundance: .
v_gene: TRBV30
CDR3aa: CAWSPLGLAGRYEQYF
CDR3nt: TGTGCCTGGAGTCCCTTGGGACTAGCGGGACGATACGAGCAGTACTTC

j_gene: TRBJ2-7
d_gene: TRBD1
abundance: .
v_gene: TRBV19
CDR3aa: CASSWGQSYEQYF
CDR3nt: TGTGCCAGTAGTTGGGGACAGTCCTACGAGCAGTACTTC

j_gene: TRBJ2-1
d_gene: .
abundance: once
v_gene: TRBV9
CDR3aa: CASSVKSTELALNEQFF
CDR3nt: TGTGCCAGCAGCGTAAAATCCACTGAGCTAGCCCTGAATGAGCAGTTCTTC

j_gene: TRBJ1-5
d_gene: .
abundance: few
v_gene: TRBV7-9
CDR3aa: CASSLIAQPQHF
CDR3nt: TGTGCCAGCAGCTTGATTGCCCAGCCCCAGCATTTT

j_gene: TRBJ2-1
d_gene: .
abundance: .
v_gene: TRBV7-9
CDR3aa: CASSWIFAGTPPEQFF
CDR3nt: TGTGCCAGCAGCTGGATTTTTGCCGGGACGCCCCCTGAGCAGTTCTTC

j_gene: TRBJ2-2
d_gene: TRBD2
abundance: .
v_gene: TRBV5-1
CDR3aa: CASSFLAGDSTGELFF
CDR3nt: TGCGCCAGCAGCTTTTTAGCGGGAGATAGTACCGGGGAGCTGTTTTTT

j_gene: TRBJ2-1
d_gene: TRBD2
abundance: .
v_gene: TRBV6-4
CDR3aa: CASALRGAGGVDEQFF
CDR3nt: TGTGCCAGCGCGCTCCGGGGAGCGGGAGGGGTCGATGAGCAGTTCTTC

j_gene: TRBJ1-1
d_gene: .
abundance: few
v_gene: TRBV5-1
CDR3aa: CASSLRQNTEAFF
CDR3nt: TGCGCCAGCAGCTTGAGGCAAAACACTGAAGCTTTCTTT

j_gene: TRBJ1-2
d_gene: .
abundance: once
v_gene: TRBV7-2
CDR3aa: CASSRTFNYGYTF
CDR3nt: TGTGCCAGCAGCCGCACATTCAACTATGGCTACACCTTC

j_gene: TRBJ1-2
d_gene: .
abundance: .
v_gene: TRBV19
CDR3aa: CASSRQDYGYTF
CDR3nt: TGTGCCAGTAGTCGACAGGACTATGGCTACACCTTC

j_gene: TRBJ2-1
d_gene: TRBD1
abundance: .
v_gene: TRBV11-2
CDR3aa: CASSLRGPGQGSYNEQFF
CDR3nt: TGTGCCAGCAGCTTAAGGGGCCCGGGACAGGGGTCCTACAATGAGCAGTTCTTC

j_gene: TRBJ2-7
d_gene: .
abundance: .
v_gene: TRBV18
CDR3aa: CASSPGHGTEVGTSYEQYF
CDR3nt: TGTGCCAGCTCACCCGGTCACGGGACCGAAGTTGGGACTTCCTACGAGCAGTACTTC

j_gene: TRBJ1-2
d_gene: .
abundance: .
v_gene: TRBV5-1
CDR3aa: CASSRRDGNYGYTF
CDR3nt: TGCGCCAGCAGCCGCCGGGACGGAAACTATGGCTACACCTTC

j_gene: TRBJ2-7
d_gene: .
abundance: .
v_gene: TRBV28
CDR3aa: CASSPGTTIYEQYF
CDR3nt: TGTGCCAGCAGCCCCGGGACGACCATTTACGAGCAGTACTTC

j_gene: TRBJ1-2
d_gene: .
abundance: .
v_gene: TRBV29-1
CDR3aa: CSVEDVGMARGYTF
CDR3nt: TGCAGCGTTGAAGATGTCGGGATGGCCCGCGGCTACACCTTC

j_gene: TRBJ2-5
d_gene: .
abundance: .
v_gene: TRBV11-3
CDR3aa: CASSKGTADEETQYF
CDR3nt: TGTGCCAGCAGCAAGGGAACGGCAGATGAAGAGACCCAGTACTTC

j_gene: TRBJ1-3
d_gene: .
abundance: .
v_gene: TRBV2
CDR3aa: CASKQRSGFGNTIYF
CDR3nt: TGTGCCAGCAAACAAAGGTCGGGGTTTGGAAACACCATATATTTT

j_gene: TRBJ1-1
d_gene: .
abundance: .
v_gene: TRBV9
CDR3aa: CASSPFLRGGQFDTEAFF
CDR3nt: TGTGCCAGCAGCCCCTTCCTCCGGGGAGGCCAGTTCGACACTGAAGCTTTCTTT

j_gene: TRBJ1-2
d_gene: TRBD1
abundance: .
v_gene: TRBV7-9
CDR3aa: CASSLAGQNHYGYTF
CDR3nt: TGTGCCAGCAGCTTAGCGGGACAGAACCACTATGGCTACACCTTC

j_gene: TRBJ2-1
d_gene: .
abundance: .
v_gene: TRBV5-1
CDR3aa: CASSPNYHEQFF
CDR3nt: TGCGCCAGCAGTCCCAACTACCATGAGCAGTTCTTC

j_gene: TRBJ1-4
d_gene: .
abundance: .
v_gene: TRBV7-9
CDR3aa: CASSPTLTNEKLFF
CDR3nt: TGTGCCAGCAGCCCGACACTAACTAATGAAAAACTGTTTTTT

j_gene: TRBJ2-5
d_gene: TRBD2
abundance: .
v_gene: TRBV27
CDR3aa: CASSFSGGETQYF
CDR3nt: TGTGCCAGCAGTTTTAGCGGGGGAGAGACCCAGTACTTC

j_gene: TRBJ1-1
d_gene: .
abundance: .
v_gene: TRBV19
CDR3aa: CASSIAGGLNTEAFF
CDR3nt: TGTGCCAGTAGTATAGCCGGGGGCCTGAACACTGAAGCTTTCTTT

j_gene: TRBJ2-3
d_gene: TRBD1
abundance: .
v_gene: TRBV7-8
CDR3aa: CASSLLGQGHTDTQYF
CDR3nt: TGTGCCAGCAGCCTACTTGGACAGGGACACACAGATACGCAGTATTTT

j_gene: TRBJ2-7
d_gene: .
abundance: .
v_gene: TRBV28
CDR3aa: CASSSPNRGGPYEQYF
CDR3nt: TGTGCCAGCAGCTCTCCCAATCGTGGGGGTCCTTACGAGCAGTACTTC

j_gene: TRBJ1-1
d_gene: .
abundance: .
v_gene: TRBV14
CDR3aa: CASSPQGGSSTEAFF
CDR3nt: TGTGCCAGCAGCCCACAGGGAGGGTCTAGCACTGAAGCTTTCTTT

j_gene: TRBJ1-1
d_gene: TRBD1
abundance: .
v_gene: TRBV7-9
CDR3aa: CASSFTGASTEAFF
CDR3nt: TGTGCCAGCAGCTTTACAGGGGCATCCACTGAAGCTTTCTTT

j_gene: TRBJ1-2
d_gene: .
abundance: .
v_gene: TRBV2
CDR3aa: CASSARASNYGYTF
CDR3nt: TGTGCCAGCAGTGCGCGGGCCAGCAACTATGGCTACACCTTC

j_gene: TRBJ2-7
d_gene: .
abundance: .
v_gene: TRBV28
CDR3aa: CASISPGFSYEQYF
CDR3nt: TGTGCCAGCATTTCCCCAGGGTTCTCCTACGAGCAGTACTTC

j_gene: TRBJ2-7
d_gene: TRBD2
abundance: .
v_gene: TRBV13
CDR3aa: CASLSGRAPYEQYF
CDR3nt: TGTGCCAGCCTTAGCGGGAGGGCCCCATACGAGCAGTACTTC

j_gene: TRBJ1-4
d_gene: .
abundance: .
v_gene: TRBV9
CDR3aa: CASSPRGSNNEKLFF
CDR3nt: TGTGCCAGCAGCCCCCGCGGGTCGAATAATGAAAAACTGTTTTTT

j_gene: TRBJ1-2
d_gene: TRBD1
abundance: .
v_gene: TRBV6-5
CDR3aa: CASSFLRTGGHYGYTF
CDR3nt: TGTGCCAGCAGTTTCTTAAGGACAGGGGGGCACTATGGCTACACCTTC

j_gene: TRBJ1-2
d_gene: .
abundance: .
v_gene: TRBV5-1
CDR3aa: CASSLGGTNYGYTF
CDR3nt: TGCGCCAGCAGCTTAGGGGGGACAAACTATGGCTACACCTTC

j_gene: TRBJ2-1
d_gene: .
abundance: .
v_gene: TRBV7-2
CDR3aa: CASSLDAVPRISSYNEQFF
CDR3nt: TGTGCCAGCAGCTTAGATGCAGTACCAAGGATTAGCTCCTACAATGAGCAGTTCTTC

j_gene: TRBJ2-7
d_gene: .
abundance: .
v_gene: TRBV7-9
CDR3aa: CASSLGVGYEQYF
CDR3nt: TGTGCCAGCAGCTTAGGTGTCGGCTACGAGCAGTACTTC

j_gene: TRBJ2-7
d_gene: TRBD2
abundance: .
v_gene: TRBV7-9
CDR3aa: CASSAPSAGPYEQYF
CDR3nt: TGTGCCAGCAGCGCCCCGTCAGCGGGACCCTACGAGCAGTACTTC

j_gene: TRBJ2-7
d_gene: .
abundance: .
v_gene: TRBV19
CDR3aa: CASSSPGHGTYEQYF
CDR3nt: TGTGCCAGTAGTAGTCCGGGACACGGAACCTACGAGCAGTACTTC

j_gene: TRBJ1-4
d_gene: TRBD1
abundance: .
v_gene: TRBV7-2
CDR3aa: CASSLGGQGVEKLFF
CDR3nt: TGTGCCAGCAGCTTAGGGGGACAGGGGGTTGAAAAACTGTTTTTT